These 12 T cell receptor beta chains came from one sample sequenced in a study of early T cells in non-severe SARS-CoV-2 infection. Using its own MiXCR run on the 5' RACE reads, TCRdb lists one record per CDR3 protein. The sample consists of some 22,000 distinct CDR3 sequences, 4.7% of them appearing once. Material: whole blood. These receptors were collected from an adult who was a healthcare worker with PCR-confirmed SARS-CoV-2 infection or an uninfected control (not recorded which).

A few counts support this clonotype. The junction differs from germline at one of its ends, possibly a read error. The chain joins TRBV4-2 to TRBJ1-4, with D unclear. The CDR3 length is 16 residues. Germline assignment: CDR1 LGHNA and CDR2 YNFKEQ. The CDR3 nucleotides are TGTGCCAGCAGCCTGAACCCCGGGAACCAAGATGAAAAACTGCTTTTT. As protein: CASSLNPGNQDEKLLF.

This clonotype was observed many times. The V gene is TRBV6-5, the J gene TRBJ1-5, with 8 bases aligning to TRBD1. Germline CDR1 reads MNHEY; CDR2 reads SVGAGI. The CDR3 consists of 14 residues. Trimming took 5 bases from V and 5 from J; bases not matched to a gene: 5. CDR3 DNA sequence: TGTGCCAGCAGTCCCCCAGGGGGCGATCAGCCCCAGCATTTT. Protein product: CASSPPGGDQPQHF.

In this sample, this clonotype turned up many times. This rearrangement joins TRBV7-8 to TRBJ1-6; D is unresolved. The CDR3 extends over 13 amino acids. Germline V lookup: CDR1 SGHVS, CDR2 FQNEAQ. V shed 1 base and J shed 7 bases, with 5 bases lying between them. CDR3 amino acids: CASSLVSNSPLHF. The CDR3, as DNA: TGTGCCAGCAGCTTAGTTTCGAATTCACCCCTCCACTTT.

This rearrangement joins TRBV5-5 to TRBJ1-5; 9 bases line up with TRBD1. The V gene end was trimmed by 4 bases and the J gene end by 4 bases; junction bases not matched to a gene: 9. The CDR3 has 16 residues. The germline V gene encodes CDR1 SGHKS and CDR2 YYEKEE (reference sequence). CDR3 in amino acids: CASSAATGGGNQPQHF. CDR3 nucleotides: TGTGCCAGCAGCGCGGCCACAGGGGGCGGAAATCAGCCCCAGCATTTT.

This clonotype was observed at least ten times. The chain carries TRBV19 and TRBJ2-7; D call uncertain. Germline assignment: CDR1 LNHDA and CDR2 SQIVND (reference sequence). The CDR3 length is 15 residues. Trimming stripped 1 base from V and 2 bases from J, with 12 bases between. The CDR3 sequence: CASSIAGLGAYEQYF. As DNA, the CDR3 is TGTGCCAGTAGTATAGCAGGCCTAGGAGCCTACGAGCAGTACTTC.

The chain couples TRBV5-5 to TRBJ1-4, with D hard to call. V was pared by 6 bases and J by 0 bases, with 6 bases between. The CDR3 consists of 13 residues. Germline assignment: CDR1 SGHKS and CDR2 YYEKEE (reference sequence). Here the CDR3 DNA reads TGTGCCAGCACCGGGACAACTAATGAAAAACTGTTTTTT. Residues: CASTGTTNEKLFF.

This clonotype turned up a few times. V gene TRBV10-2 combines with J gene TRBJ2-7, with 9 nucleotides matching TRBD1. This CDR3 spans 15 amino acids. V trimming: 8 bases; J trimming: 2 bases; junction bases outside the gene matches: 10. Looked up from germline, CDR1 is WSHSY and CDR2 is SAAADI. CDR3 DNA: TGCGCCAGCCTTATTCCGGGACAGGGTCCCTACGAGCAGTACTTC. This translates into CASLIPGQGPYEQYF.

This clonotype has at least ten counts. CDR3 bases: TGTGCCAGCAGCTTCGATCCTTCCCCCTACAATGAGCAGTTCTTC. Translated, it gives CASSFDPSPYNEQFF. This chain connects TRBV7-2 to TRBJ2-1; D is unresolved. Trimming pared 3 bases from V and 2 bases from J, leaving 11 bases between. CDR3 size: 15 residues. Germline V gene data show CDR1 as SGHTA and CDR2 as FQGNSA.

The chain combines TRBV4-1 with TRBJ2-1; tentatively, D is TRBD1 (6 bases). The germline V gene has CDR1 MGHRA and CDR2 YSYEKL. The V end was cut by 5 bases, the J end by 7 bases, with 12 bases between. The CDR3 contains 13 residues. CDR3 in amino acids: CASSNLDRNEQFF. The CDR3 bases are TGCGCCAGCAGCAATCTCGACAGGAATGAGCAGTTCTTC.

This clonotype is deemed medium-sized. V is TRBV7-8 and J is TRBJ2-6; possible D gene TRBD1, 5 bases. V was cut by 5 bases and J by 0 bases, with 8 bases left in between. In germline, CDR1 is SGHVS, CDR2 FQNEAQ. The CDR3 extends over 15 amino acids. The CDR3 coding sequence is TGTGCCAGCAGCAAGACAGACTCTGGGGCCAACGTCCTGACTTTC. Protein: CASSKTDSGANVLTF.

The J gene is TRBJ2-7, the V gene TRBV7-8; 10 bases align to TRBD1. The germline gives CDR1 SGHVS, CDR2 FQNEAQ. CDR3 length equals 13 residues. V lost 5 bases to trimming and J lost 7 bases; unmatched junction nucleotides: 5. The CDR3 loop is CASSGDRGLEQYF. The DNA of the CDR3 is TGTGCCAGCAGCGGGGACAGGGGTCTGGAGCAGTACTTC. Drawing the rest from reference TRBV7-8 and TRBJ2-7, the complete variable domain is GAGVSQSPRYKVAKRGQDVALRCDPISGHVSLFWYQQALGQGPEFLTYFQNEAQLDKSGLPSDRFFAERPEGSVSTLKIQRTQQEDSAVYLCASSGDRGLEQYFGPGTRLTVT.

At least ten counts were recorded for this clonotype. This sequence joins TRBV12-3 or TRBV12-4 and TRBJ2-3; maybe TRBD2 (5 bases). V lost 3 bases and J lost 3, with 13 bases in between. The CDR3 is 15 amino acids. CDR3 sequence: CASSLRAVRTDTQYF. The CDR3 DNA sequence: TGTGCCAGCAGTTTGCGGGCCGTCCGGACAGATACGCAGTATTTT.